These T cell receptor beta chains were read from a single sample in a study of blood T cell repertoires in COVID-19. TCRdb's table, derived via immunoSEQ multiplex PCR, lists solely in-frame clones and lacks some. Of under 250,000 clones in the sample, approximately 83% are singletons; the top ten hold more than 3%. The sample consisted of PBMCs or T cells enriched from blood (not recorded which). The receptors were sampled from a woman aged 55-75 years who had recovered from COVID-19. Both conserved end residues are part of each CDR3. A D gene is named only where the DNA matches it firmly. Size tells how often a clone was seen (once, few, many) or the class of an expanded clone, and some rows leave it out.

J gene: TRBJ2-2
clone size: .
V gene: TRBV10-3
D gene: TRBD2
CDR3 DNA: TGTGCCATCAGGAGCGGGGGCCTGGACGGGGAGCTGTTTTTT
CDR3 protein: CAIRSGGLDGELFF

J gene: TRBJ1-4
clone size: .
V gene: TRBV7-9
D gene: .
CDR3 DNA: TGTGCCAGCAGCTTACGTGGTGGAGCAACTAATGAAAAACTGTTTTTT
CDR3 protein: CASSLRGGATNEKLFF

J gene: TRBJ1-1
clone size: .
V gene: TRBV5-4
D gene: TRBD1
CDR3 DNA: TGTGCCAGCAGCATAATACAGGGGGTGAACACTGAAGCTTTCTTT
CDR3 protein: CASSIIQGVNTEAFF

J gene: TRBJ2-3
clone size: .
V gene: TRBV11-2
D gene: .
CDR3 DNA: TGTGCCAGCAGCTTCGGGGGAAGGGGCACAGATACGCAGTATTTT
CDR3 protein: CASSFGGRGTDTQYF

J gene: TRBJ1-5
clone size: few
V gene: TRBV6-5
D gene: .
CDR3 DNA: TGTGCCAGCAGCTTAAACCGAAGACTCAATCAGCCCCAGCATTTT
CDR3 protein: CASSLNRRLNQPQHF

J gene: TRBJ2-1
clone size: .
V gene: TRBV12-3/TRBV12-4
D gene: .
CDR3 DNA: TGTGCCAGCAGTTTAAGAGAAGTGAATGAGCAGTTCTTC
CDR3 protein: CASSLREVNEQFF

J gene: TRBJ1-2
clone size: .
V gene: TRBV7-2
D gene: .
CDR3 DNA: TGTGCCAGCAGCCCCTTTACTAGTCCAGGGGCCCCTCTGAACTATGGCTACACCTTC
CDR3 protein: CASSPFTSPGAPLNYGYTF

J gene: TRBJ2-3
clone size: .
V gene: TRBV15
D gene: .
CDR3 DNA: TGTGCCACCACCTTAAATACAGGGTCGGATACGCAGTATTTT
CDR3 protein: CATTLNTGSDTQYF

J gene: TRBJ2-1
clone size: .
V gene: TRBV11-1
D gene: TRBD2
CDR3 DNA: TGTGCCAGCAGCGCTCGGGAGCGGGGGGACAACAATGAGCAGTTCTTC
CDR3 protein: CASSARERGDNNEQFF

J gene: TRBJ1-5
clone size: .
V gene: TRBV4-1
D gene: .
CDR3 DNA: TGCGCCAGCAGCCAAGTCTCGAGGGTAGGTGGTCAGCCCCAGCATTTT
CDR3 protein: CASSQVSRVGGQPQHF

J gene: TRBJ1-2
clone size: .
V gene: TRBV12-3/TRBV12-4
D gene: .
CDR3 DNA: TGTGCCAGCAGTTTAGGAATTGGCGGCTACACCTTC
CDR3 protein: CASSLGIGGYTF

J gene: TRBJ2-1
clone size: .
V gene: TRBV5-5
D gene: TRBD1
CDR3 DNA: TGTGCCAGCAGCGGGGGACAGGGGGCGTACAATGAGCAGTTCTTC
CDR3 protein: CASSGGQGAYNEQFF

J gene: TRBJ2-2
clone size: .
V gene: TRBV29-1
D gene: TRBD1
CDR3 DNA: TGCAGCGTCAGACCCCGGGACAGCAACACCGGGGAGCTGTTTTTT
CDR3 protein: CSVRPRDSNTGELFF

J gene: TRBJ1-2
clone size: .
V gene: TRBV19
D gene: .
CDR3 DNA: TGTGCCAGTAGTAGGACAGTAACAGCTAACTATGGCTACACCTTC
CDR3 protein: CASSRTVTANYGYTF

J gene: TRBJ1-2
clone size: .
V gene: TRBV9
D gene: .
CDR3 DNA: TGTGCCAGCACCTTCCTGCCGGAAGGGGATGGCTACACCTTC
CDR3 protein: CASTFLPEGDGYTF

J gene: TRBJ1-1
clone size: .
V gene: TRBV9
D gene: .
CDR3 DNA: TGTGCCAGCAGCGTAGCCCCCGAGGGGGAGACTGAAGCTTTCTTT
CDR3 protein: CASSVAPEGETEAFF

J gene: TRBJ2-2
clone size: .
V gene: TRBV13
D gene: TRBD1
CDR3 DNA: TGTGCCAGCAGCTCGGGACAGGGAAGCACCGGGGAGCTGTTTTTT
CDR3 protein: CASSSGQGSTGELFF

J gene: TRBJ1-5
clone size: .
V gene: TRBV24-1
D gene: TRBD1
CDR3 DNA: TGTGCCACCAGTGCCAGGGGGGAAATCCAGCCCCAGCATTTT
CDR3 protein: CATSARGEIQPQHF

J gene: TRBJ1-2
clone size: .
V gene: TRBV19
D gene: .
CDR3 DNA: TGTGCCAGTATAAGATCCCGGGGGGACTATGGCTACACCTTC
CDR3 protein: CASIRSRGDYGYTF

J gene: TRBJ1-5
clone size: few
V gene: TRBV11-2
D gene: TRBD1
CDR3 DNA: TGTGCCAGCAGCTTGACAGGGGGCAATCAGCCCCAGCATTTT
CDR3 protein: CASSLTGGNQPQHF

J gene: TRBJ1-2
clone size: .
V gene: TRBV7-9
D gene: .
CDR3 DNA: TGTGCCAGCAGCTTTAGGGGAGGGGACTATGGCTACACCTTC
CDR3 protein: CASSFRGGDYGYTF

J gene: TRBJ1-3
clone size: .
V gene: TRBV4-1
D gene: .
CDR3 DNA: TGCGCCAGCAGCCAAGACGCCACAGGGTCTGGAAACACCATATATTTT
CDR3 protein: CASSQDATGSGNTIYF

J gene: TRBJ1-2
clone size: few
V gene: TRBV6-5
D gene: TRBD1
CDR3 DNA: TGTGCCAGCAGCGACCGGGACAGGGGTAAAGGCTACACCTTC
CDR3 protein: CASSDRDRGKGYTF

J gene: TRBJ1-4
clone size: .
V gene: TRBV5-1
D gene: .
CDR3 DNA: TGCGCCAGCAGCTTGGGTCTAATAAATGAAAAACTGTTTTTT
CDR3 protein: CASSLGLINEKLFF

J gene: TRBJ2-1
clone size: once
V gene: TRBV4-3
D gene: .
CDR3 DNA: TGCGCCAGCAGCCAAGAGTATCCGGGTGTCTACAATGAGCAGTTCTTC
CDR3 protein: CASSQEYPGVYNEQFF

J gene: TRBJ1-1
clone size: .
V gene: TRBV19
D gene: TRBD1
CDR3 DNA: TGTGCCAGTAGGCCCTTGACAGGGGCAATGAACACTGAAGCTTTCTTT
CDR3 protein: CASRPLTGAMNTEAFF

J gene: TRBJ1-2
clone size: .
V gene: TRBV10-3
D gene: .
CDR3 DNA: TGTGCCATCAGTGAGACCGACGACAGCTATGGCTACACCTTC
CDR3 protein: CAISETDDSYGYTF

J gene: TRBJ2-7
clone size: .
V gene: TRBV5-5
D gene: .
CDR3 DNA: TGTGCCAGCAGAGGGAGCTCCTACGAGCAGTACTTC
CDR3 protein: CASRGSSYEQYF

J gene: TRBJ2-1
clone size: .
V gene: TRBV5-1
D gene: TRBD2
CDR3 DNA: TGCGCCAGCATGGCAGCGGGAGTTGGCATATTTTACAATGAGCAGTTCTTC
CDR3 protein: CASMAAGVGIFYNEQFF

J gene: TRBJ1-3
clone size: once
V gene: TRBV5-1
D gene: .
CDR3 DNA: TGCGCCAGCAGACCCACAGATGGAAACACCATATATTTT
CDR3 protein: CASRPTDGNTIYF

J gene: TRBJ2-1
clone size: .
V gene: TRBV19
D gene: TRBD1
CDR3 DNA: TGTGCCAGTAGTGACAGGGGTACCTACAATGAGCAGTTCTTC
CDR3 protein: CASSDRGTYNEQFF

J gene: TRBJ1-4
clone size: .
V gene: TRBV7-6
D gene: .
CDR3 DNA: TGTGCCAGCTCTCTGCGGGGGGCGGGTGAAAAACTGTTTTTT
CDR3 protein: CASSLRGAGEKLFF

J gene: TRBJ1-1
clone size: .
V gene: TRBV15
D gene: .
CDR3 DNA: TGTGCCACCAGCAGAGGGGCGCGGGCTGAAGCTTTCTTT
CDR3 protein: CATSRGARAEAFF

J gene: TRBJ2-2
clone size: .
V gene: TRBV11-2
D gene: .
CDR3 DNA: TGTGCCAGCCAGCTCCGGGTCACCGGGGAGCTGTTTTTT
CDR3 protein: CASQLRVTGELFF

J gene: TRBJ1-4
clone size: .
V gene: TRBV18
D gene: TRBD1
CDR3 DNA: TGTGCCAGCTCCCTCACGCAGGGGGCTAATGAAAAACTGTTTTTT
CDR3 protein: CASSLTQGANEKLFF

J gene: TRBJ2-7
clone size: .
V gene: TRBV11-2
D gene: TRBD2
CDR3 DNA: TGTGCCAGCAGCTTACCTAGCGGGAGGTCCGAGCAGTACTTC
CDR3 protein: CASSLPSGRSEQYF

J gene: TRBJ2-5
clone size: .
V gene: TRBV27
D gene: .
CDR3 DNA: TGTGCCAGCAGCCGCACCGTCGGTGAGACCCAGTACTTC
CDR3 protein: CASSRTVGETQYF

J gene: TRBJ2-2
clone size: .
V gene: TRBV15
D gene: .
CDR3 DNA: TGTGCCACCAGCAGAGATCTTGGAGGCCCGAACACCGGGGAGCTGTTTTTT
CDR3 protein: CATSRDLGGPNTGELFF

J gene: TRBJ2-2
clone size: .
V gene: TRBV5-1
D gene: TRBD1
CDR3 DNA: TGCGCCAGCAGATCCACAGGGGGCGCGTTAACCGGGGAGCTGTTTTTT
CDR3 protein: CASRSTGGALTGELFF

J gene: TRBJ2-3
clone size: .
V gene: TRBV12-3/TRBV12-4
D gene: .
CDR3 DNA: TGTGCCAGCAGTCTGAGGACAGTAGATACGCAGTATTTT
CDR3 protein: CASSLRTVDTQYF

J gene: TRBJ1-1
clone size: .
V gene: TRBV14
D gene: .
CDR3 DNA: TGTGCCAGCAGCCAAAGCGTTAACACTGAAGCTTTCTTT
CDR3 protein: CASSQSVNTEAFF

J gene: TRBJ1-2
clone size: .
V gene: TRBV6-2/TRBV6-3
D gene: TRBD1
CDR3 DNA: TGTGCCAGCAGTCTGACAGGGGATGGCTACACCTTC
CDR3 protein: CASSLTGDGYTF

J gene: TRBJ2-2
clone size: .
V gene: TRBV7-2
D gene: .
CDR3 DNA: TGTGCCAGCAGCTTCGGGGGAGCGACCGGGGAGCTGTTTTTT
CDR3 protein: CASSFGGATGELFF

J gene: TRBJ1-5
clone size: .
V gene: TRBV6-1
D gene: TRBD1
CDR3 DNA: TGTGCCAGCAGTGATATGGGACAGCGGAGCCAGCCCCAGCATTTT
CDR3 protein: CASSDMGQRSQPQHF

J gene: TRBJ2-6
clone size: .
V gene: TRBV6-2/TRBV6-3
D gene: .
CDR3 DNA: TGTGCCAGCAGTTGGGGGGAGGCTGGGGCCAACGTCCTGACTTTC
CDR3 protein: CASSWGEAGANVLTF

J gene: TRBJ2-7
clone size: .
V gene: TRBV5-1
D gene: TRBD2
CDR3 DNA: TGCGCCAGCAGCTCTAGCGGGAGTTTGTCCTACGAGCAGTACTTC
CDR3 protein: CASSSSGSLSYEQYF

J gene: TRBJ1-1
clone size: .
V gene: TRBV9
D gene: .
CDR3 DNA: TGTGCCAGCAGCGTAGGGGTAGGACAGTGGGACGCTGAAGCTTTCTTT
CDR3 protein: CASSVGVGQWDAEAFF

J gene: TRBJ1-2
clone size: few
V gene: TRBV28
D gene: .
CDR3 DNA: TGTGCCAGCAGTTCGGGCCCCCGGGGCTATGGCTACACCTTC
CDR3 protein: CASSSGPRGYGYTF